The clone carrying this TCR beta chain was seen at least ten times. The antigen is undetermined. Generation of TCR beta libraries employed quantitative 5'-RACE incorporating molecular barcodes. TCRdb processed the 5' RACE reads anew with MiXCR; each CDR3 protein has one entry. The profile shows fewer than 250,000 distinct CDR3 sequences, over 9.5% of them singletons. The data stem from a study of CD8 T cells in ankylosing spondylitis. Overall study findings and caveats: Researchers report that disease-linked clones proved CD8+ and relatively rare in peripheral blood. Apparently characteristic of ankylosing spondylitis blood was a TCR beta motif (roughly eight highly homologous variants).

The sequenced material came from blood, either unsorted or a sorted T cell fraction (not recorded which). This clonotype was obtained from a male donor with ankylosing spondylitis or in good health (not recorded which).

The chain's CDR3 is CASSLRTSRKETQYF. As DNA, the CDR3 is TGTGCCAGCAGTTTAAGGACTAGCCGGAAAGAGACCCAGTACTTC. The gene calls are TRBV12-3 or TRBV12-4 and TRBJ2-5; TRBD2 matches at 8 bases. V shed 2 bases, J shed 3 bases, and the junction held 5 bases outside the gene matches. The CDR3 totals 15 residues.